One and the same sample provided the 7 T cell receptor beta chains below, sequenced in a study of blood T cell repertoires in COVID-19. The data were produced by immunoSEQ multiplex PCR, yet TCRdb's version contains in-frame clones alone and is incomplete. The sample comprises some 180,000 clones, 85% to 90% of which are singletons, and 0.62% rests with the top ten. Sequencing input: peripheral blood. The receptors were sampled from a man aged 45-65 years with acute or convalescent COVID-19.

The chain couples TRBV5-1 to TRBJ2-7; 13 bases agree with TRBD2. V lost 1 base and J lost 6; bases outside the gene matches: 7. The germline CDR1 and CDR2 sequences are SGHRS and YFSETQ. This CDR3 has 16 residues. The CDR3 sequence is CASSLMSGLAGSEQYF. The CDR3 DNA sequence: TGCGCCAGCAGCTTGATGTCGGGACTAGCGGGAAGCGAGCAGTACTTC.

V is TRBV18 and J is TRBJ1-5; D ambiguous. The CDR3 spans 13 residues. The germline V gene encodes CDR1 KGHSH and CDR2 LQKENI. V was cut by 3 bases and J by 1 base, with 4 bases left in between. The CDR3 loop is CASSPQSNQPQHF. DNA of the CDR3: TGTGCCAGCTCACCCCAGAGCAATCAGCCCCAGCATTTT.

The chain joins TRBV14 to TRBJ2-1, with 7 bases lining up with TRBD1. The junction had 7 bases not matched to a gene; V was cut back by 4 bases and J by 4 bases. The V gene's germline CDR1 is SGHDN and CDR2 FVKESK. The CDR3 sequence is 15 residues long. The CDR3, as DNA: TGTGCCAGCAGCCCTCGGACAGGAGAGTACAATGAGCAGTTCTTC. Amino acids: CASSPRTGEYNEQFF.

V gene TRBV4-3 combines with J gene TRBJ2-3; 8 bases match TRBD2. The germline gives CDR1 LGHNA, CDR2 YSLEER. The CDR3 contains 14 residues. V shed 0 bases, J shed 8 bases, and the junction held 4 bases outside the gene matches. The CDR3 DNA reads as TGCGCCAGCAGCCAAGATAGCGGGGCAAGTACGCAGTATTTT. This translates into CASSQDSGASTQYF.

V is TRBV6-5 and J is TRBJ2-2; 7 bases map to TRBD2. The J segment lost 0 bases and the V segment lost 2 bases, leaving 3 bases of the junction unmatched. The CDR3 extends over 16 amino acids. Germline values: CDR1 MNHEY, CDR2 SVGAGI. The CDR3 nucleotides are TGTGCCAGCAGTTACCTCCGGGGGGCGAACACCGGGGAGCTGTTTTTT. Protein sequence: CASSYLRGANTGELFF.

The V gene is TRBV5-8, the J gene TRBJ2-1, with no clear D. The CDR3 loop spans 14 amino acids. Trimming cost V 0 bases and J 4 bases, with 8 bases left between them. The germline CDR1 and CDR2 sequences are SGHTS and YDEGEE. As DNA, the CDR3 is TGTGCCAGCAGCTTGGAAATAAATTACAATGAGCAGTTCTTC. Amino acid sequence: CASSLEINYNEQFF.

This chain joins TRBV24-1 and TRBJ2-1; a possible D gene is TRBD2 (5 bases). Per germline, CDR1 KGHDR and CDR2 SFDVKD. V was trimmed by 5 bases and J by 5 bases, leaving 12 bases between them. The CDR3 totals 14 residues. The CDR3 coding sequence is TGTGCCACCAGTGTGGCGGGTCTTCACAATGAGCAGTTCTTC. Translating it yields CATSVAGLHNEQFF.